The present entry profiles one T cell receptor (beta chain) with its context. The antigen is undetermined. The data are from a study of T cell responses to AZD1222 COVID-19 vaccine. Study-level results: The breadth and depth of Spike-specific TCRs increased once two AZD1222 doses had been given.

The CDR3 loop spans 16 amino acids. Germline V gene lookup returns CDR1 KGHDR and CDR2 SFDVKD. V shed 2 bases and J shed 5 bases, with 15 bases lying between them. The repertoire was sequenced with immunoSEQ multiplex PCR; TCRdb's copy has only in-frame clones and lacks some. The repertoire holds 150,000 or so clones, almost 95% seen once, with around 2.3% in the top ten. This chain connects TRBV24-1 to TRBJ1-5; no definite D call. This TCR derives from an adult in good health. The sequencing here drew on peripheral blood, taken on day 0 of AZD1222 vaccination. This CDR3 is CATSDSPVGSDQPQHF. In DNA form, the CDR3 reads TGTGCCACCAGTGATTCACCGGTTGGATCGGATCAGCCCCAGCATTTT.